Listed below are T cell receptor beta chains from one sample, sequenced in a study of cytomegalovirus exposure and HLA in healthy donors. Produced via immunoSEQ multiplex PCR; TCRdb's table is partial and in-frame only. Among about 160,000 clones, under 80% were seen once, and the ten largest hold approximately 2%. Material: PBMCs. The source is a female donor in good health and CMV-seronegative. Each CDR3 is given with its conserved first and last residue. D genes are given only for firm matches. Only some rows state a clone size, as once, few, many or a class for expanded clones.

V	J	D	size	CDR3	DNA
TRBV7-9	TRBJ1-1	TRBD1	NA	CASSPDLTGGMNTEAFF	TGTGCCAGCAGCCCTGACCTGACAGGGGGAATGAACACTGAAGCTTTCTTT
TRBV30	TRBJ2-3	TRBD2	NA	CAWSVREVATDTQYF	TGTGCCTGGAGTGTACGGGAGGTGGCCACAGATACGCAGTATTTT
TRBV9	TRBJ2-5	NA	NA	CASSVDSGSETQYF	TGTGCCAGCAGCGTCGACAGCGGGTCTGAGACCCAGTACTTC
TRBV5-4	TRBJ2-7	TRBD2	NA	CASSPGGAYEQYF	TGTGCCAGCAGCCCGGGGGGGGCCTACGAGCAGTACTTC
TRBV29-1	TRBJ2-2	NA	NA	CSAKEGNTGELFF	TGCAGCGCCAAGGAGGGGAACACCGGGGAGCTGTTTTTT
TRBV5-1	TRBJ1-5	NA	NA	CASSLDGHSNQPQHF	TGCGCCAGCAGCTTGGATGGGCATAGCAATCAGCCCCAGCATTTT
TRBV2	TRBJ2-1	NA	NA	CASSDSNRRDYEQFF	TGTGCCAGCAGTGACTCTAACAGGCGGGACTATGAGCAGTTCTTC
TRBV7-2	TRBJ2-1	TRBD2	NA	CASSSLGGNEQFF	TGTGCCAGCAGCTCCTTGGGGGGGAATGAGCAGTTCTTC
TRBV2	TRBJ2-6	TRBD2	NA	CASSGFGGDGSGANVLTF	TGTGCCAGCAGTGGGTTCGGGGGGGATGGCTCTGGGGCCAACGTCCTGACTTTC
TRBV5-6	TRBJ2-5	NA	NA	CASSLSGTARETQYF	TGTGCCAGCAGCTTGAGCGGAACGGCGCGGGAGACCCAGTACTTC
TRBV15	TRBJ2-1	TRBD2	NA	CATSRDLASGEDEQFF	TGTGCCACCAGCAGAGATTTGGCTAGCGGGGAGGATGAGCAGTTCTTC
TRBV6-5	TRBJ1-2	TRBD1	NA	CASSYRRQGNYGYTF	TGTGCCAGCAGTTACCGGAGACAGGGGAACTATGGCTACACCTTC
TRBV20-1	TRBJ1-2	NA	NA	CSEAGVTRYTF	TGCAGTGAGGCGGGGGTAACGCGCTACACCTTC
TRBV7-9	TRBJ2-7	NA	NA	CASSLEQPSYEQYF	TGTGCCAGCAGCTTAGAACAGCCCTCCTACGAGCAGTACTTC
TRBV6-1	TRBJ1-1	NA	NA	CASRGQVVTEAFF	TGTGCCAGCAGGGGGCAGGTCGTCACTGAAGCTTTCTTT
TRBV19	TRBJ1-1	TRBD1	NA	CASSRTGTNTEAFF	TGTGCCAGTAGTCGGACAGGGACGAACACTGAAGCTTTCTTT
TRBV5-4	TRBJ2-7	TRBD1	NA	CASSIGQGQTEQYF	TGTGCCAGCAGCATTGGACAGGGACAGACCGAGCAGTACTTC
TRBV7-9	TRBJ2-7	NA	NA	CASSPRTSYEQYF	TGTGCCAGCAGCCCTAGGACAAGCTACGAGCAGTACTTC
TRBV7-2	TRBJ2-5	TRBD1	NA	CASSFTPGQGAETQYF	TGTGCCAGCAGCTTTACACCGGGACAGGGGGCGGAGACCCAGTACTTC
TRBV5-1	TRBJ2-5	NA	few	CASSLYGRETQYF	TGCGCCAGCAGCTTGTATGGGCGAGAGACCCAGTACTTC
TRBV9	TRBJ2-3	TRBD2	NA	CASSVEPSGLSTDTQYF	TGTGCCAGCAGCGTAGAACCTAGCGGACTTAGCACAGATACGCAGTATTTT
TRBV7-9	TRBJ1-2	NA	few	CASSSEGLDYGYTF	TGTGCCAGCAGCTCTGAAGGACTAGACTATGGCTACACCTTC
TRBV5-8	TRBJ2-3	TRBD1	few	CASSLGTGNTDTQYF	TGTGCCAGCAGCTTGGGGACAGGAAACACAGATACGCAGTATTTT
TRBV9	TRBJ2-3	NA	NA	CASSATEADTQYF	TGTGCCAGCAGCGCCACGGAGGCAGATACGCAGTATTTT
TRBV19	TRBJ1-1	NA	NA	CASSPVVGVNTEAFF	TGTGCCAGTAGTCCAGTAGTGGGCGTGAACACTGAAGCTTTCTTT
TRBV9	TRBJ1-2	NA	NA	CATSEVQLNYGYTF	TGTGCCACTTCGGAGGTACAGCTTAACTATGGCTACACCTTC
TRBV9	TRBJ2-2	TRBD1	NA	CASSPTGGYTGDLFF	TGTGCCAGCAGCCCGACAGGGGGGTACACCGGGGATCTGTTTTTT
TRBV20-1	TRBJ1-2	NA	NA	CSARVDYGYTF	TGCAGTGCTAGAGTCGACTATGGCTACACCTTC
TRBV29-1	TRBJ1-6	TRBD1	once	CSVGTGVGSPLHF	TGCAGCGTTGGGACAGGGGTAGGATCACCCCTCCACTTT
TRBV27	TRBJ2-6	TRBD2	NA	CASSLRGTSGRSGANVLTF	TGTGCCAGCAGTTTACGGGGGACTAGCGGGAGGTCAGGGGCCAACGTCCTGACTTTC
TRBV9	TRBJ1-2	NA	NA	CASSVGQGNGGYTF	TGTGCCAGCAGCGTAGGGCAGGGAAACGGTGGCTACACCTTC
TRBV18	TRBJ2-3	TRBD2	once	CASSPISGARSTDTQYF	TGTGCCAGCTCACCCATTAGCGGGGCCCGTAGCACAGATACGCAGTATTTT
TRBV5-1	TRBJ2-2	NA	NA	CASRLQVDTGELFF	TGCGCCAGCAGGCTACAGGTGGACACCGGGGAGCTGTTTTTT
TRBV7-8	TRBJ1-5	NA	NA	CASSLAGSGNQPQHF	TGTGCCAGCAGCTTAGCTGGCAGCGGCAATCAGCCCCAGCATTTT
TRBV7-2	TRBJ2-7	TRBD2	NA	CASARTSGSNDEQYF	TGTGCCAGCGCGAGGACTAGCGGGAGTAACGACGAGCAGTACTTC
TRBV18	TRBJ2-7	NA	NA	CASSPLAGTTYEQYF	TGTGCCAGCTCACCACTCGCGGGAACGACCTACGAGCAGTACTTC
TRBV5-4	TRBJ1-2	TRBD1	NA	CASSLEWGITGGDAPYGYTF	TGTGCCAGCAGCTTGGAGTGGGGGATTACAGGGGGCGATGCCCCCTATGGCTACACCTTC
TRBV5-1	TRBJ2-1	TRBD2	NA	CASSWGLAGGDEQFF	TGCGCCAGCAGCTGGGGACTAGCGGGCGGCGATGAGCAGTTCTTC
TRBV7-8	TRBJ2-1	TRBD2	NA	CASSLWGGAPSSYNEQFF	TGTGCCAGCAGCTTATGGGGGGGAGCGCCGAGCTCCTACAATGAGCAGTTCTTC
TRBV6-6	TRBJ2-7	NA	NA	CASSYRSYEQYF	TGTGCCAGCAGTTACCGCTCCTACGAGCAGTACTTC
TRBV10-3	TRBJ2-1	TRBD2	NA	CAISESFGLAANDNEQFF	TGTGCCATCAGTGAGTCGTTTGGACTAGCGGCCAATGACAATGAGCAGTTCTTC
TRBV4-1	TRBJ1-5	NA	NA	CASSQVQLASVQPQHF	TGCGCCAGCAGCCAAGTCCAGTTGGCATCCGTCCAGCCCCAGCATTTT
TRBV19	TRBJ2-5	TRBD2	NA	CASSSGGGQETQYF	TGTGCCAGTAGTAGCGGGGGGGGCCAAGAGACCCAGTACTTC